Listed below are T cell receptor beta chains from one sample, sequenced in a study of blood T cell repertoires in COVID-19. Data came from immunoSEQ multiplex PCR; TCRdb stores just in-frame clones and leaves some out. In the table there are fewer than 250,000 clones, about 81% of which are singletons. The sample comprised peripheral blood. All receptors come from a woman aged 60-70 years with COVID-19, enrolled during active disease. CDR3s include the opening cysteine and the closing phenylalanine or tryptophan. The D gene is left open where the match is weak. Part of the rows lack a size; the others show once, few, many or a class for expanded clones.

TRBV10-3	.	TRBJ2-1	TRBD2	CAISEGRTSGRTMFF	TGTGCCATCAGTGAAGGTAGGACTAGCGGGAGAACGATGTTCTTC
TRBV6-5	.	TRBJ2-1	.	CAGGSNNEQFF	TGTGCCGGAGGCTCCAACAATGAGCAGTTCTTC
TRBV23-1	.	TRBJ1-4	TRBD1	CAISFFLDGGTGLNEKLFF	TGCGCCATCTCGTTCTTTCTGGACGGGGGGACAGGGCTTAATGAAAAACTGTTTTTT
TRBV2	.	TRBJ1-3	TRBD1	CASKIQGASGNTIYF	TGTGCCAGCAAAATACAGGGGGCGTCTGGAAACACCATATATTTT
TRBV14	.	TRBJ1-6	.	CASSQGWQGNSPLHF	TGTGCCAGCAGCCAAGGTTGGCAGGGTAATTCACCCCTCCACTTT
TRBV6-1	.	TRBJ1-5	.	CASSEARGYNQPQHF	TGTGCCAGCAGTGAAGCGCGAGGTTACAATCAGCCCCAGCATTTT
TRBV27	.	TRBJ1-1	.	CASSLIVGANTEAFF	TGTGCCAGCAGCCTGATTGTGGGGGCGAACACTGAAGCTTTCTTT
TRBV15	.	TRBJ2-7	.	CATSAHRTYEQYF	TGTGCCACCAGCGCCCACAGAACCTACGAGCAGTACTTC
TRBV5-8	once	TRBJ1-4	.	CASSDGQPNEKLFF	TGTGCCAGCAGCGATGGACAGCCCAATGAAAAACTGTTTTTT
TRBV7-2	.	TRBJ2-5	.	CASSLAAPREETQYF	TGTGCCAGCAGCTTAGCGGCACCCCGGGAAGAGACCCAGTACTTC
TRBV28	.	TRBJ1-2	TRBD1	CASRLSGTAYGYTF	TGTGCCAGCAGGTTGTCCGGGACAGCCTATGGCTACACCTTC
TRBV9	.	TRBJ1-1	.	CASSATYTEAFF	TGTGCCAGCAGCGCTACTTACACTGAAGCTTTCTTT
TRBV7-2	.	TRBJ2-7	TRBD2	CASSIAGAYEQYF	TGTGCCAGCAGCATAGCGGGAGCATACGAGCAGTACTTC
TRBV6-5	once	TRBJ1-2	.	CASIRNPNYGYTF	TGTGCCAGCATCAGAAATCCTAACTATGGCTACACCTTC
TRBV11-1	.	TRBJ2-2	.	CASSPQGGSSTGELFF	TGTGCCAGCAGCCCCCAGGGCGGAAGCTCCACCGGGGAGCTGTTTTTT
TRBV19	.	TRBJ2-7	.	CATRAGQNYEQYF	TGTGCCACCAGGGCGGGGCAGAACTACGAGCAGTACTTC
TRBV27	.	TRBJ1-6	TRBD1	CASSLRDSYSPLHF	TGTGCCAGCAGTTTAAGGGACAGCTATTCACCCCTCCACTTT
TRBV28	.	TRBJ2-1	.	CASSLAGPGHEQFF	TGTGCCAGCAGTTTGGCGGGACCTGGGCATGAGCAGTTCTTC
TRBV7-8	.	TRBJ1-5	TRBD1	CASSWDRGHQPQHF	TGTGCCAGCAGCTGGGACAGGGGACATCAGCCCCAGCATTTT
TRBV5-1	.	TRBJ2-3	TRBD2	CASSSTAGGSTDTQYF	TGCGCCAGCAGCTCCACAGCGGGGGGGAGCACAGATACGCAGTATTTT
TRBV11-2	.	TRBJ2-7	TRBD2	CASRPGLAGVEQYF	TGTGCCAGCAGACCGGGACTAGCGGGAGTCGAGCAGTACTTC
TRBV7-6	.	TRBJ2-1	.	CASSLVGDSYYNEQFF	TGTGCCAGCAGCTTAGTTGGGGACTCGTACTACAATGAGCAGTTCTTC
TRBV6-2/TRBV6-3	.	TRBJ1-2	.	CASSYSQGTSYGYTF	TGTGCCAGCAGTTACTCGCAGGGAACATCATACGGCTACACCTTC
TRBV4-2	.	TRBJ1-2	TRBD1	CASSRAQQGPLYGYTF	TGTGCCAGCAGCCGGGCCCAACAGGGGCCGCTCTATGGCTACACCTTC
TRBV7-8	few	TRBJ1-2	.	CASSLLTGGYGYTF	TGTGCCAGCAGCTTACTCACAGGCGGCTATGGCTACACCTTC
TRBV5-4	.	TRBJ1-2	TRBD1	CASSSTGLANYGYTF	TGTGCCAGCAGCTCGACAGGGTTGGCTAACTATGGCTACACCTTC
TRBV6-5	.	TRBJ1-1	.	CASSRRRAGAEAFF	TGTGCCAGCAGTCGTCGGAGAGCTGGAGCTGAAGCTTTCTTT
TRBV7-8	.	TRBJ1-1	.	CASSLALRGTNTEAFF	TGTGCCAGCAGCTTAGCCCTACGGGGGACGAACACTGAAGCTTTCTTT
TRBV5-1	.	TRBJ1-1	.	CASSLESFQEAFF	TGCGCCAGCAGCCTAGAGAGTTTCCAGGAAGCTTTCTTT
TRBV4-2	few	TRBJ1-4	TRBD1	CASSRLDRGDEKLFF	TGTGCCAGCAGCCGATTGGACAGGGGGGATGAAAAACTGTTTTTT
TRBV28	.	TRBJ1-4	TRBD1	CASRGQGVTNEKLFF	TGTGCCAGCAGGGGGCAGGGGGTGACTAATGAAAAACTGTTTTTT
TRBV18	.	TRBJ1-1	.	CASSPGTNEAFF	TGTGCCAGCTCACCAGGGACAAATGAAGCTTTCTTT
TRBV30	.	TRBJ2-7	TRBD2	CAWSQSRTSGSHEQYF	TGTGCCTGGAGTCAATCTCGGACTAGCGGGAGCCACGAGCAGTACTTC
TRBV27	once	TRBJ2-7	TRBD2	CASSFGRGGSYEQYF	TGTGCCAGCAGTTTTGGGCGGGGGGGCTCCTACGAGCAGTACTTC